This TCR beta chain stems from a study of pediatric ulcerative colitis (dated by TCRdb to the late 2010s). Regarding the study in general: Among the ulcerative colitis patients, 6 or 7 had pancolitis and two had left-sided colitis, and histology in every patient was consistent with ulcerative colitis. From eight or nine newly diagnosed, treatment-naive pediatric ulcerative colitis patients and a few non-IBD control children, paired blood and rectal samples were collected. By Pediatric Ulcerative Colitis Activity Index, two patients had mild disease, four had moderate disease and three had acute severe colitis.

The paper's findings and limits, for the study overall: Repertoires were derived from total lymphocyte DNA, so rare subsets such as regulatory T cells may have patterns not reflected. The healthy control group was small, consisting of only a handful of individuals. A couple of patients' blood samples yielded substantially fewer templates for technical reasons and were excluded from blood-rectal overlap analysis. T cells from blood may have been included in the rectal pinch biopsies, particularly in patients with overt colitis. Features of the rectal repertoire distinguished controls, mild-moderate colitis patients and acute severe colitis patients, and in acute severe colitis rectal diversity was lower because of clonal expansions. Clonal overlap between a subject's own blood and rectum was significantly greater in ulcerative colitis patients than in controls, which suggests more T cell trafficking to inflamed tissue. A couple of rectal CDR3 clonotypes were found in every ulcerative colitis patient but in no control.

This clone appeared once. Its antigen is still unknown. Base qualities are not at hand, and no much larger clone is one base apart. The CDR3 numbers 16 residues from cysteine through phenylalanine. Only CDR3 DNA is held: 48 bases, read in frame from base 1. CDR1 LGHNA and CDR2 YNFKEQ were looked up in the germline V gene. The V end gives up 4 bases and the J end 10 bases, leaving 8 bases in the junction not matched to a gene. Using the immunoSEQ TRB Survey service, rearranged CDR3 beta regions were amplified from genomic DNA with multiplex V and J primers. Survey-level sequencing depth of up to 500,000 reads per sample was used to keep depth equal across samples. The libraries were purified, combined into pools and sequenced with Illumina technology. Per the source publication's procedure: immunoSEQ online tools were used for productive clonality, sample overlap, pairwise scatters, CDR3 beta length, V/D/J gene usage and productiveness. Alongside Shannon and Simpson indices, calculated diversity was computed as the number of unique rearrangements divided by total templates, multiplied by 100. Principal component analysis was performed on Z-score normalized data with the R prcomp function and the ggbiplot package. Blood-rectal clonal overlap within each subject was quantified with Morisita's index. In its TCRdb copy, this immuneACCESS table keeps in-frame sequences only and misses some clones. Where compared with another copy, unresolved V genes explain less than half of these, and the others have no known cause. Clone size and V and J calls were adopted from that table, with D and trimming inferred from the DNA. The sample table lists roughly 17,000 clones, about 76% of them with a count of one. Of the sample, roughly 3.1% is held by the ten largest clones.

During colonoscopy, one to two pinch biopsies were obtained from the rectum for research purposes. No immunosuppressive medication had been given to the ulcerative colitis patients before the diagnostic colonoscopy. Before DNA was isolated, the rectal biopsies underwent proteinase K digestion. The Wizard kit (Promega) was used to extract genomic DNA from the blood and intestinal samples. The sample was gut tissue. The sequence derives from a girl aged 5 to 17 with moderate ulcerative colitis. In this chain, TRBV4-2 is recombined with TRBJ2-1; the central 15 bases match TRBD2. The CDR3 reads CASSLRTSGGAGEQFF. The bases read TGTGCCAGCAGCCTACGGACTAGCGGGGGGGCAGGAGAGCAGTTCTTC.